This T cell receptor beta chain was captured in a study of CD8 T cells in ankylosing spondylitis. TCRdb analysed the 5' RACE reads with MiXCR anew, one entry per CDR3 protein. The repertoire holds roughly 670,000 distinct CDR3 sequences, with under 20% as singletons. Germline V gene sequence: CDR1 SGHTA, CDR2 FQGNSA. This CDR3 spans 14 amino acids. V lost 2 bases to trimming and J lost 6 bases, with 11 bases between them. Study conclusions and caveats: Past research had described some motif variants in reactive arthritis synovial fluid and blood. Disease-linked clones, CD8+, were relatively rare in peripheral blood. Blood from ankylosing spondylitis patients appeared to carry a characteristic roughly eight-variant TCR beta motif. Reportedly, significant enrichment of disease-linked clones occurred in matched ankylosing spondylitis synovial fluid.

In its sample, this clonotype was seen a few times. The antigen remains undetermined. The chain links TRBV7-2 to TRBJ1-5; maybe TRBD1 (5 bases). Sequencing input: blood, either unsorted or a sorted T cell fraction (not recorded which). The receptor was derived from a male donor with ankylosing spondylitis. The CDR3 region has the DNA TGTGCCAGCAGCTTATCGGGGGGTACTCAGCCCCAGCATTTT. It is translated as CASSLSGGTQPQHF.